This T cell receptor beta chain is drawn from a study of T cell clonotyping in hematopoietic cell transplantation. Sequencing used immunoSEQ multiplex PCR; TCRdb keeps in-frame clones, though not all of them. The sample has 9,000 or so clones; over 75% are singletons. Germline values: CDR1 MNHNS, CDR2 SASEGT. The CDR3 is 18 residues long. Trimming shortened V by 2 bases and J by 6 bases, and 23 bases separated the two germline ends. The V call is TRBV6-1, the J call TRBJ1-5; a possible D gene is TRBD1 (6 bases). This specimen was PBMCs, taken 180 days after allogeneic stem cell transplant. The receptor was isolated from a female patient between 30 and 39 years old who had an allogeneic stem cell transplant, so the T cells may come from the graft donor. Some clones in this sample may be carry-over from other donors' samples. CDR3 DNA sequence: TGTGCCAGCAGTGAAAAGGCAGGGGCAGGGTGGGGGGTTCAGCCCCAGCATTTT. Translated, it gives CASSEKAGAGWGVQPQHF.